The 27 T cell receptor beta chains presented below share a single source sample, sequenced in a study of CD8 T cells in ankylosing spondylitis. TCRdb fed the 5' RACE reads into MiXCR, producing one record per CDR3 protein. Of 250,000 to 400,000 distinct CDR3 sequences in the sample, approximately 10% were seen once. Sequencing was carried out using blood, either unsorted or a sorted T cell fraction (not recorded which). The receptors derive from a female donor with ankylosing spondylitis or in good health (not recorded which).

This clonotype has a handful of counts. CDR3 bases: TGTGCCACGCCTGGGCTAGGTGAAGCTTTCTTT. Translating it yields CATPGLGEAFF. The V gene is TRBV24-1, the J gene TRBJ1-1; D unresolved. The CDR3 is made up of 11 amino acids. Germline V CDR1 and CDR2: KGHDR, SFDVKD. V lost 10 bases, J lost 7 bases, and 12 bases lay in between.

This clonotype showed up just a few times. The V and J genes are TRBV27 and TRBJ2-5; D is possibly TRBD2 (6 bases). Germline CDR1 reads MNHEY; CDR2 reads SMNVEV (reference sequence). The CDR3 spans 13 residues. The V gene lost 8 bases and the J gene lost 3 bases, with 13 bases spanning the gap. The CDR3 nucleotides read TGTGCCAGCGCCCGACTAGTAGAAGAGACCCAGTACTTC. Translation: CASARLVEETQYF.

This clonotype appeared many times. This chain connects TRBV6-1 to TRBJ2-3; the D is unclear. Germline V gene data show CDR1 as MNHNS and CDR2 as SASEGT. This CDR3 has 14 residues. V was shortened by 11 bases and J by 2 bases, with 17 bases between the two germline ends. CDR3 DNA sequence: TGTGCCCCCTATCCGGACGGACCCACAGATACGCAGTATTTT. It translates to CAPYPDGPTDTQYF.

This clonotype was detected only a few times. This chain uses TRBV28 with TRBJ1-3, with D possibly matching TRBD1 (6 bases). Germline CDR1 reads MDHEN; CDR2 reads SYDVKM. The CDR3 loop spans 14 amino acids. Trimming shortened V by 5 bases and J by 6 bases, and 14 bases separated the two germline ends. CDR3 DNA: TGTGCCAGCAGTCTACAGGGTGGAGTAAACACCATATATTTT. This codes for CASSLQGGVNTIYF.

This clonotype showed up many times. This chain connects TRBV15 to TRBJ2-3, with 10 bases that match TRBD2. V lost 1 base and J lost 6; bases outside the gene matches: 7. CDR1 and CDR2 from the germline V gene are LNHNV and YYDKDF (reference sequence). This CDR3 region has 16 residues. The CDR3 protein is CATSRAPAGGLDTQYF. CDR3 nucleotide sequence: TGTGCCACCAGCAGAGCACCAGCGGGGGGGCTGGATACGCAGTATTTT.

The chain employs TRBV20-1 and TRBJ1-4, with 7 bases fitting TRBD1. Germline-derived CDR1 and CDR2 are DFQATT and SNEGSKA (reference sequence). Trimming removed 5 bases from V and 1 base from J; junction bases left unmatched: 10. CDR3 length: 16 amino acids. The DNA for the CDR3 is TGCAGTGCTCAAGGCACCCAGGGGGTAACTAATGAAAAACTGTTTTTT. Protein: CSAQGTQGVTNEKLFF.

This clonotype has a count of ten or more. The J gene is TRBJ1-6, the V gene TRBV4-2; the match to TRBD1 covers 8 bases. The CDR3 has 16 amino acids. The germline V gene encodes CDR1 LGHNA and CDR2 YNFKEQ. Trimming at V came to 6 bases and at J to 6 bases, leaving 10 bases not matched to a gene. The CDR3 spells CASRGQARDFNSPLHF. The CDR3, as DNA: TGTGCCAGCAGGGGACAGGCCCGGGATTTTAATTCACCCCTCCACTTT.

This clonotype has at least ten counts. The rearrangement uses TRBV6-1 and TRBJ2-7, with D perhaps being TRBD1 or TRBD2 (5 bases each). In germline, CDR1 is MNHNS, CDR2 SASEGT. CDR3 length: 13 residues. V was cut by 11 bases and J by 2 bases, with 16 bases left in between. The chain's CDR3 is CASRGGHPYEQYF. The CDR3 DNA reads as TGTGCCTCACGAGGAGGACACCCCTACGAGCAGTACTTC.

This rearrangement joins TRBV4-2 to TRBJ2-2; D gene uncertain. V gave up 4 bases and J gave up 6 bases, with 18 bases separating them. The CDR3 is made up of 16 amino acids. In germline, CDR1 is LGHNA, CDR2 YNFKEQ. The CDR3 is CASSPAQAMGSGELFF. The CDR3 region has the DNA TGTGCCAGCAGCCCTGCCCAAGCGATGGGGTCCGGGGAGCTGTTTTTT.

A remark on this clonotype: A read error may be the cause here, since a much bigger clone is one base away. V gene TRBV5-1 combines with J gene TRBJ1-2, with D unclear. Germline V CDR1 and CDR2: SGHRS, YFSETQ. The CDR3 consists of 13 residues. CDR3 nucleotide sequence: TGCGCCAGCAGCTTGGCCGAGCGGAGTGGCGACACCTTC. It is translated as CASSLAERSGDTF.

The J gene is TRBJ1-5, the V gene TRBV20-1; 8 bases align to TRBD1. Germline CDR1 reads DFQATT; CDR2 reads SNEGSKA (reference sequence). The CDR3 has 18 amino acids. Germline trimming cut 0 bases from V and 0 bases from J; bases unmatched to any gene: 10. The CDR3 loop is CSARDRGQGPYSNQPQHF. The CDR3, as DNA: TGCAGTGCTAGAGATCGAGGACAGGGTCCTTATAGCAATCAGCCCCAGCATTTT.

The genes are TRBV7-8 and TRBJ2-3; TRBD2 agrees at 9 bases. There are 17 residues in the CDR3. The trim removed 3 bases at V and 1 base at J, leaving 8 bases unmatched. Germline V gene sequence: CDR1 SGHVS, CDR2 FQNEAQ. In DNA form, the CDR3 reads TGTGCCAGCAGCTTTAGACCCGGGACTAGCCGCACAGATACGCAGTATTTT. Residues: CASSFRPGTSRTDTQYF.

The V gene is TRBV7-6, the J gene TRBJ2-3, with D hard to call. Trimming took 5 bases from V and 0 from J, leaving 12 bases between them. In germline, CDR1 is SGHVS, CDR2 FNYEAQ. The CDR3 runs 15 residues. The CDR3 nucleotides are TGTGCCAGCAGCCCACTGCTGGAAAGCACAGATACGCAGTATTTT. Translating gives CASSPLLESTDTQYF.

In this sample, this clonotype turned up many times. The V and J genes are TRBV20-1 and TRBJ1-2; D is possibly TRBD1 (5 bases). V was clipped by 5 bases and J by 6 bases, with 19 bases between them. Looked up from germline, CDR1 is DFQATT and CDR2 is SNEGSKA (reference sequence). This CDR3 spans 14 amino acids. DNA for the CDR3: TGCAGTGCTCGACTCGACAGATCCCCCCATGGCTACACCTTC. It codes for CSARLDRSPHGYTF.

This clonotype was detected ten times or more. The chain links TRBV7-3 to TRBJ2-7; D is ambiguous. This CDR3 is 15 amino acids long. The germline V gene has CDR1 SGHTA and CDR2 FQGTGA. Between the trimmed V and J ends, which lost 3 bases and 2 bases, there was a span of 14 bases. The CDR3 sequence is CASSFLKIATYEQYF. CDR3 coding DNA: TGTGCCAGCAGCTTCCTGAAGATAGCTACCTACGAGCAGTACTTC.

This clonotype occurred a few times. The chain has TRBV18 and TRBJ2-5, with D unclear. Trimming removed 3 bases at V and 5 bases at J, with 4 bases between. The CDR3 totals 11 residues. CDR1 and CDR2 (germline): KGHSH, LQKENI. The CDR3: CASSPTETQYF. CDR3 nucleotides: TGTGCCAGCTCACCGACGGAGACCCAGTACTTC.

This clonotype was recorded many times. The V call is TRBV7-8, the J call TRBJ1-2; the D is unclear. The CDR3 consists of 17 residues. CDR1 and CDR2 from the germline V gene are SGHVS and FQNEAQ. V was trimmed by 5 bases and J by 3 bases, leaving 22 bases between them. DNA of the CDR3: TGTGCCAGCAGCCATCGGGCAGAAGGCCAGCGGGACTATGGCTACACCTTC. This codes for CASSHRAEGQRDYGYTF.

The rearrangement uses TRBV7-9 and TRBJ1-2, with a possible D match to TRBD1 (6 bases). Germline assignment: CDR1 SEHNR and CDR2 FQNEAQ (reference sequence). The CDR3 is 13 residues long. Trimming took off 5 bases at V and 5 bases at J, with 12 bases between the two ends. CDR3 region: CASSETGTYGYTF. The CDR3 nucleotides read TGTGCCAGCAGCGAGACAGGAACGTATGGCTACACCTTC.

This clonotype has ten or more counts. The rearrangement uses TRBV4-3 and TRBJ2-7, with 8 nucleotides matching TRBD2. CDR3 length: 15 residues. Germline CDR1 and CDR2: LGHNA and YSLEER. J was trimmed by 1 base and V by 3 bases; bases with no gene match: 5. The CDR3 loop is CASSQEIAGSYEQYF. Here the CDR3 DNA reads TGCGCCAGCAGCCAGGAAATAGCGGGGTCCTACGAGCAGTACTTC.

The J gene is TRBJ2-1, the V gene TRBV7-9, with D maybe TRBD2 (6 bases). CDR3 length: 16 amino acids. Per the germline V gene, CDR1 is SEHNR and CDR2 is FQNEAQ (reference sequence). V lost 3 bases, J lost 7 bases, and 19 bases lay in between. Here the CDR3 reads CASSLVPGRPTNEQFF. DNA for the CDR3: TGTGCCAGCAGCTTGGTGCCCGGGAGACCTACGAATGAGCAGTTCTTC.

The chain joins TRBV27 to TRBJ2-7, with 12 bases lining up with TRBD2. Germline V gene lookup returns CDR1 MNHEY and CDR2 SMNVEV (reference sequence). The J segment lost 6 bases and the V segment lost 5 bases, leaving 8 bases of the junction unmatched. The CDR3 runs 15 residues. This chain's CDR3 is CASSQTTSGRFEQYF. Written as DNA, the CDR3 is TGTGCCAGCAGTCAGACGACTAGCGGGAGATTCGAGCAGTACTTC.

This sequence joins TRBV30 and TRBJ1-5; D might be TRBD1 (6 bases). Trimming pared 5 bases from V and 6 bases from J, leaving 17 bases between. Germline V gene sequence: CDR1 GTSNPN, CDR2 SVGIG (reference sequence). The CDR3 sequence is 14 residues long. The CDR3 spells CAWGTGLGGQPQHF. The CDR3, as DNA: TGTGCCTGGGGAACAGGGTTGGGTGGTCAGCCCCAGCATTTT.

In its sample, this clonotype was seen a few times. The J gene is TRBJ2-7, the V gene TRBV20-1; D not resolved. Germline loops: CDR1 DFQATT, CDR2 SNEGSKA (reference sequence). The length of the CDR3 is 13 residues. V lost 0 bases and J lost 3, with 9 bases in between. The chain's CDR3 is CSARDSSNYEQYF. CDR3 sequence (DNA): TGCAGTGCTAGAGATAGCTCTAACTACGAGCAGTACTTC.

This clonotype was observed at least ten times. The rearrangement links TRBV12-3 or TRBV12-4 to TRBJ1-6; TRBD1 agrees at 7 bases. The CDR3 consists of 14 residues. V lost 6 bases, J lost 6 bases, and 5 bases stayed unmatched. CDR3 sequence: CASSLGQFNSPLHF. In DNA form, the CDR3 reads TGTGCCAGCAGCCTGGGACAGTTTAATTCACCCCTCCACTTT.

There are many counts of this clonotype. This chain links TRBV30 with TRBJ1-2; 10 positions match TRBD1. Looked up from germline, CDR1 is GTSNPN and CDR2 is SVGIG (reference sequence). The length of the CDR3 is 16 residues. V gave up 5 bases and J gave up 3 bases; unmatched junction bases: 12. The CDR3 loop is CAWVGQGEDYDYGYTF. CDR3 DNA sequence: TGTGCCTGGGTTGGACAGGGGGAAGATTACGACTATGGCTACACCTTC.

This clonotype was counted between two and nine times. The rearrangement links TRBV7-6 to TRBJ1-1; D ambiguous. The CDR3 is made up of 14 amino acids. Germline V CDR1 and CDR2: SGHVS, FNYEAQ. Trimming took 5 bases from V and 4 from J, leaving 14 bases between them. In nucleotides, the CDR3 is TGTGCCAGCAGCAAAACCCAAACTCGCACTGAAGCTTTCTTT. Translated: CASSKTQTRTEAFF. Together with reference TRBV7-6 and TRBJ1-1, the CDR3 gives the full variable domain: GAGVSQSPRYKVTKRGQDVALRCDPISGHVSLYWYRQALGQGPEFLTYFNYEAQQDKSGLPNDRFSAERPEGSISTLTIQRTEQRDSAMYRCASSKTQTRTEAFFGQGTRLTVV.

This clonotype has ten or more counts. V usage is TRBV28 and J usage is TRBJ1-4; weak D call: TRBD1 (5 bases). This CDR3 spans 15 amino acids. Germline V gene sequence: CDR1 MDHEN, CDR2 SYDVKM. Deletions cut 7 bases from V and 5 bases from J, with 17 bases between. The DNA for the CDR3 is TGTGCCAGCACCGACCGGGGGACCTTAAATGAAAAACTGTTTTTT. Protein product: CASTDRGTLNEKLFF.